These 13 T cell receptor beta chains share one sample of origin, sequenced in a study of PD-1 blockade in mismatch repair-deficient tumors. Clones were sequenced by immunoSEQ multiplex PCR, and TCRdb holds only the in-frame ones, with some missing. This table holds over 100,000 clones, approximately 80% found once. The sample in question was peripheral blood, obtained about 60 weeks after starting pembrolizumab. These receptors came from an adult with mismatch repair-deficient cancer.

This clone was observed once. This sequence joins TRBV7-9 and TRBJ2-3, with TRBD2 matching over 9 bases. The length of the CDR3 is 15 residues. Germline V gene lookup returns CDR1 SEHNR and CDR2 FQNEAQ (reference sequence). Trimming removed 1 base from V and 3 bases from J; junction bases left unmatched: 2. CDR3 nucleotide sequence: TGTGCCAGCAGCTTAGTAGCGGGAGTGACAGATACGCAGTATTTT. Amino acid sequence: CASSLVAGVTDTQYF.

The chain couples TRBV18 to TRBJ1-1, with TRBD1 identical over 9 bases. Germline CDR1 KGHSH, CDR2 LQKENI. CDR3 length: 17 amino acids. V was clipped by 10 bases and J by 4 bases; unmatched bases: 19. The CDR3 region has the DNA TGTGCCACCGTAAGCGGGACAGGGTCCCAAAGACGCACTGAAGCTTTCTTT. It encodes CATVSGTGSQRRTEAFF.

V is TRBV6-5 and J is TRBJ1-1; D gene ambiguous. This CDR3 is built from 15 residues. Germline-derived CDR1 and CDR2 are MNHEY and SVGAGI. V lost 0 bases and J 6 bases, leaving 14 bases between the germline ends. The CDR3 DNA reads as TGTGCCAGCAGTTACTCGATAAATAGGCTAGCTGAAGCTTTCTTT. Its translation is CASSYSINRLAEAFF.

This clone was seen only a few times. V and J are TRBV7-8 and TRBJ2-1, with 12 bases that match TRBD2. The CDR3 runs to 16 residues. CDR1 is SGHVS and CDR2 is FQNEAQ in the germline V gene. The J segment lost 7 bases and the V segment lost 2 bases, leaving 6 bases of the junction unmatched. This CDR3 reads CASSLWLAGGANEQFF. CDR3 nucleotides: TGTGCCAGCAGCTTATGGCTAGCGGGAGGGGCGAATGAGCAGTTCTTC.

The V and J genes are TRBV19 and TRBJ2-5; 9 positions match TRBD1. Looked up from germline, CDR1 is LNHDA and CDR2 is SQIVND (reference sequence). V shed 6 bases, J shed 3 bases, and the junction held 2 bases outside the gene matches. The CDR3 spans 13 residues. In DNA form, the CDR3 reads TGTGCCAGTAGCCGGACAGGGGAAGAGACCCAGTACTTC. Amino acids: CASSRTGEETQYF.

The V call is TRBV7-3, the J call TRBJ2-5; the D call may be TRBD1 or TRBD2 (5 bases each). V was pared by 4 bases and J by 10 bases, with 16 bases between. In germline, CDR1 is SGHTA, CDR2 FQGTGA. The length of the CDR3 is 13 residues. In DNA, the CDR3 is TGTGCCAGCAGCTCCGGACCCGTGGGGGACCAGTACTTC. This codes for CASSSGPVGDQYF.

A single count supports this clone. V is TRBV6-6 and J is TRBJ1-2; 7 bases map to TRBD1. Germline V gene lookup returns CDR1 MNHNY and CDR2 SVGAGI (reference sequence). V dropped 5 bases and J dropped 3; count of bases not matched to a gene: 6. CDR3 length: 14 residues. The CDR3 reads CASSNRGIDYGYTF. The CDR3 DNA sequence: TGTGCCAGCAGTAACAGGGGAATCGACTATGGCTACACCTTC.

This clone was detected a few times. DNA for the CDR3: TGTGCCAGCAGTGTAGCGGAAGGGGACTACGAGCAGTACTTC. Translated: CASSVAEGDYEQYF. The rearrangement links TRBV2 to TRBJ2-7, with TRBD2 as a possible D gene (6 bases). The CDR3 is made up of 14 amino acids. The V gene's germline CDR1 is SNHLY and CDR2 FYNNEI. Trimming pared 4 bases from V and 3 bases from J, leaving 13 bases between.

The chain couples TRBV9 to TRBJ2-7; 12 nucleotides align to TRBD2. The V segment lost 0 bases and the J segment 4 bases; nucleotides outside the gene matches: 11. The CDR3 is 18 residues long. From germline, CDR1 is SGDLS and CDR2 YYNGEE. The CDR3 DNA follows: TGTGCCAGCAGCGTAGCGGCTAGCGGGAGGGCCTGGGGATACGAGCAGTACTTC. It encodes CASSVAASGRAWGYEQYF.

This clone was observed once. The chain couples TRBV7-2 to TRBJ2-1; the D gene is possibly TRBD2 (5 bases). The V and J ends lost 5 bases and 6 bases respectively, with 11 bases between them. This CDR3 spans 13 amino acids. Germline CDR1 and CDR2: SGHTA and FQGNSA. CDR3 sequence reads: CASSRAGSNEQFF. CDR3 coding DNA: TGTGCCAGCAGCCGTGCGGGCTCCAATGAGCAGTTCTTC. Supplemented by reference TRBV7-2 and TRBJ2-1, the full variable domain reads GAGVSQSPSNKVTEKGKDVELRCDPISGHTALYWYRQSLGQGLEFLIYFQGNSAPDKSGLPSDRFSAERTGGSVSTLTIQRTQQEDSAVYLCASSRAGSNEQFFGPGTRLTVL.

This clone was seen more than once but under ten times. This rearrangement joins TRBV9 to TRBJ2-7; a weak D match, TRBD2 (6 bases). Trimming removed 1 base from V and 6 bases from J, with 8 bases in between. Per germline, CDR1 SGDLS and CDR2 YYNGEE. The CDR3 is 12 residues long. DNA for the CDR3: TGTGCCAGCAGCGTATGGGGAGGCGAGCAGTACTTC. Protein: CASSVWGGEQYF. The whole variable domain, remainder taken from reference TRBV9 and TRBJ2-7, is DSGVTQTPKHLITATGQRVTLRCSPRSGDLSVYWYQQSLDQGLQFLIQYYNGEERAKGNILERFSAQQFPDLHSELNLSSLELGDSALYFCASSVWGGEQYFGPGTRLTVT.

This clone appeared once. The rearrangement links TRBV6-6 to TRBJ2-6, with D maybe TRBD1 (6 bases). The V gene lost 2 bases and the J gene lost 2 bases, with 10 bases spanning the gap. Looked up from germline, CDR1 is MNHNY and CDR2 is SVGAGI (reference sequence). This CDR3 is built from 16 residues. CDR3 loop: CASSYVWGPGANVLTF. For the CDR3, the DNA is TGTGCCAGCAGTTACGTTTGGGGGCCTGGGGCCAACGTCCTGACTTTC.

The CDR3 DNA follows: TGTGCCAGCAGCCCTACTGCTAGCGGAGGCACAGATACGCAGTATTTT. This sequence encodes CASSPTASGGTDTQYF. The chain links TRBV7-3 to TRBJ2-3; 7 nucleotides line up with TRBD2. Germline V gene sequence: CDR1 SGHTA, CDR2 FQGTGA. The CDR3 extends over 16 amino acids. V was pared by 5 bases and J by 1 base, with 9 bases of the junction left unmatched.